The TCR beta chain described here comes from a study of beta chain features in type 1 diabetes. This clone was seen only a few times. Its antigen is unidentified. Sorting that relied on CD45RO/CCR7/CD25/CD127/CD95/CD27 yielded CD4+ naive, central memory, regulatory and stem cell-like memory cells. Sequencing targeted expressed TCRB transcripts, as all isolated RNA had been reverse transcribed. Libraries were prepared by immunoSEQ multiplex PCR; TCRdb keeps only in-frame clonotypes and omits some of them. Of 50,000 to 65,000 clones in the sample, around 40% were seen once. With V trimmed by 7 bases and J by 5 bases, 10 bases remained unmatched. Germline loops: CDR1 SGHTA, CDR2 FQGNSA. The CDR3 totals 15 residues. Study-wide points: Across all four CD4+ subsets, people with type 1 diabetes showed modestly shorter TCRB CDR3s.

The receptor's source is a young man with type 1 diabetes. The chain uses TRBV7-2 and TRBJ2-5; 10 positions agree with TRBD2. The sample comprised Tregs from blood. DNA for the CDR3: TGTGCCAGCACTCAACTAGCGGGATTAGCCGAGACCCAGTACTTC. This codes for CASTQLAGLAETQYF.